A single sample is the source of the 30 T cell receptor beta chains below, sequenced in a study of Ad26.COV2.S vaccination and SARS-CoV-2 variants. Assay: immunoSEQ multiplex PCR; the TCRdb copy retains only in-frame clones and omits some. This sample yields around 450,000 clones, of which more than 75% are seen a single time; 3.5% to 4% belongs to the top ten. Treatment indicated: around 19 received Ad26.COV2.S at low or high dose, single or two shots; roughly 5 received placebo; per-sample allocation not given. Sampling was performed 63 days after the first vaccine or placebo injection. Sequenced material: peripheral blood, taken in a trial of Ad26.COV2.S vaccine versus placebo. These receptors all stem from a person aged 18-65 years who received the Ad26.COV2.S COVID-19 vaccine or a placebo.

V is TRBV29-1 and J is TRBJ2-2; 9 positions match TRBD1. Unmatched junction bases numbered 3, after V lost 4 bases and J lost 6 bases. CDR3 length: 13 residues. Germline lookup yields CDR1 SQVTM and CDR2 ANQGSEA. The CDR3 is CSVVQGASGELFF. The CDR3 nucleotides read TGCAGCGTTGTACAGGGGGCCTCCGGGGAGCTGTTTTTT.

The chain carries TRBV6-2 or TRBV6-3 and TRBJ2-7; D may be TRBD1 (6 bases). Germline V lookup: CDR1 MNHEY, CDR2 SVGEGT. The CDR3 is made up of 16 amino acids. The V and J ends lost 2 bases and 5 bases respectively, with 19 bases between them. The CDR3 nucleotides are TGTGCCAGCAGTTACCGCCAATGGGGGCAGAAGAACGAGCAGTACTTC. Residues: CASSYRQWGQKNEQYF.

The V call is TRBV4-1, the J call TRBJ1-1, with D perhaps matching TRBD1 (5 bases). This CDR3 comprises 14 residues. Trimming stripped 4 bases from V and 4 bases from J, with 13 bases between. The germline V gene has CDR1 MGHRA and CDR2 YSYEKL. The CDR3: CASSLRAGTTEAFF. The CDR3 nucleotides read TGCGCCAGCAGCCTCCGAGCAGGGACCACTGAAGCTTTCTTT.

This rearrangement joins TRBV30 to TRBJ1-2; unclear D gene. V was cut by 2 bases and J by 6 bases, with 10 bases left in between. Germline CDR1 GTSNPN, CDR2 SVGIG (reference sequence). The CDR3 has 12 amino acids. The CDR3 loop is CAWSSGQNGYTF. The CDR3 DNA reads TGTGCCTGGAGTTCCGGGCAGAATGGCTACACCTTC.

This clone was counted a single time. V and J are TRBV4-1 and TRBJ2-5; possibly TRBD2 for D (5 bases). Germline V lookup: CDR1 MGHRA, CDR2 YSYEKL. Trimming pared 6 bases from V and 3 bases from J, leaving 11 bases between. The length of the CDR3 is 13 residues. CDR3 in amino acids: CASSLRGEETQYF. The CDR3 nucleotides are TGCGCCAGCAGTCTTCGGGGTGAAGAGACCCAGTACTTC.

V is TRBV7-6 and J is TRBJ1-5, with a possible D match to TRBD1 (5 bases). V lost 4 bases, J lost 3 bases, and 22 bases lay in between. Germline CDR1 is SGHVS and CDR2 is FNYEAQ. This CDR3 spans 18 amino acids. CDR3 region: CASSSNPPGPELNQPQHF. The CDR3 DNA follows: TGTGCCAGCAGCTCCAACCCTCCGGGGCCCGAGCTCAATCAGCCCCAGCATTTT.

CDR3 bases: TGTGCCAGCAGCTTAGTGGGCAGGGGTGGGGAAAACATTCAGTACTTC. Translation gives CASSLVGRGGENIQYF. This chain links TRBV7-9 with TRBJ2-4; maybe TRBD1 (6 bases). V was trimmed by 1 base and J by 5 bases, leaving 15 bases between them. CDR1 and CDR2 (germline): SEHNR, FQNEAQ (reference sequence). The CDR3 loop spans 16 amino acids.

This clone was seen only a few times. The V gene is TRBV10-1, the J gene TRBJ2-7; possible D gene TRBD1, 5 bases. In germline, CDR1 is WNHNN, CDR2 SYGVQD (reference sequence). This CDR3 has 14 residues. Trimming took off 0 bases at V and 5 bases at J, with 11 bases between the two ends. CDR3 loop: CASSESGGAHEQYF. CDR3 nucleotide sequence: TGCGCCAGCAGTGAGTCGGGTGGGGCCCACGAGCAGTACTTC.

This rearrangement joins TRBV29-1 to TRBJ2-5, with TRBD1 matching 7 bases. With 3 bases clipped from V and 0 bases from J, the junction kept 7 bases outside the gene matches. The CDR3 is made up of 15 amino acids. Germline values: CDR1 SQVTM, CDR2 ANQGSEA. In DNA, the CDR3 is TGCAGCGTTGAGGGGACAGACAAGTACCAAGAGACCCAGTACTTC. It translates to CSVEGTDKYQETQYF.

The CDR3 sequence: CASTPIAYNEQFF. In DNA form, the CDR3 reads TGTGCCAGCACGCCAATTGCCTACAATGAGCAGTTCTTC. The V and J genes are TRBV28 and TRBJ2-1, with D hard to call. V lost 7 bases, J lost 2 bases, and 9 bases lay in between. CDR1 MDHEN and CDR2 SYDVKM come from the germline V gene. There are 13 residues in the CDR3.

V usage is TRBV5-4 and J usage is TRBJ2-5; D might be TRBD1 (6 bases). The CDR3 has 14 residues. Germline lookup yields CDR1 SGHNT and CDR2 YYREEE (reference sequence). Trimming left V 5 bases short and J 4 bases short, with 15 bases between. In DNA form, the CDR3 reads TGTGCCAGCAGTGTTCATGACAGGAGAGAGACCCAGTACTTC. It encodes CASSVHDRRETQYF.

The chain joins TRBV28 to TRBJ2-1, with 9 bases matching TRBD2. Germline V gene lookup returns CDR1 MDHEN and CDR2 SYDVKM. The CDR3 contains 16 residues. V gave up 5 bases and J gave up 8 bases; unmatched junction bases: 13. The CDR3 loop reads CASSRRGAGGVYEQFF. DNA of the CDR3: TGTGCCAGCAGTCGCCGCGGAGCGGGGGGCGTGTATGAGCAGTTCTTC.

For the CDR3, the DNA is TGCGCCAGCAGCCTACGGACCCAGCGGCCAGATACGCAGTATTTT. The encoded protein is CASSLRTQRPDTQYF. This chain connects TRBV4-3 to TRBJ2-3; tentatively, D is TRBD2 (5 bases). The CDR3 extends over 15 amino acids. V was clipped by 4 bases and J by 4 bases, with 15 bases between them. From germline, CDR1 is LGHNA and CDR2 YSLEER.

This rearrangement joins TRBV11-3 to TRBJ2-2; 10 nucleotides align to TRBD2. This CDR3 spans 17 amino acids. Germline V CDR1 and CDR2: SGHNT, YENEEA. V dropped 5 bases and J dropped 2; count of bases not matched to a gene: 8. This chain's CDR3 is CASSTKRGGPNTGELFF. The CDR3 coding sequence is TGTGCCAGCAGCACTAAGCGGGGGGGCCCCAACACCGGGGAGCTGTTTTTT.

The rearrangement links TRBV30 to TRBJ1-2, with no clear D. The CDR3 covers 11 residues. Trimming removed 5 bases at V and 7 bases at J, with 11 bases between. CDR1 GTSNPN and CDR2 SVGIG come from the germline V gene (reference sequence). The CDR3, as DNA: TGTGCCTGGGACCTACAGACTGGCTACACCTTC. This codes for CAWDLQTGYTF.

This sequence joins TRBV4-3 and TRBJ1-6; the match to TRBD1 covers 7 bases. The germline gives CDR1 LGHNA, CDR2 YSLEER. V gave up 4 bases and J gave up 8 bases; unmatched junction bases: 8. CDR3 length: 15 residues. The CDR3 DNA sequence: TGCGCCAGCAGCCGAGCAGGGGGTATCGATTCACCCCTCCACTTT. It encodes CASSRAGGIDSPLHF.

The chain employs TRBV6-6 and TRBJ2-7; D may be TRBD2 (6 bases). The CDR3 is made up of 13 amino acids. The germline V gene encodes CDR1 MNHNY and CDR2 SVGAGI (reference sequence). V lost 6 bases and J 4 bases, leaving 13 bases between the germline ends. CDR3 sequence (DNA): TGTGCCAGCAGCGGGGGTGGACGGTACGAGCAGTACTTC. Protein sequence: CASSGGGRYEQYF.

The rearrangement joins TRBV7-2 to TRBJ1-2; 9 bases match TRBD1. With 5 bases clipped from V and 4 bases from J, the junction kept 8 bases outside the gene matches. Germline values: CDR1 SGHTA, CDR2 FQGNSA. The CDR3 is made up of 15 amino acids. Here the CDR3 DNA reads TGTGCCAGCAGCGCGCGAAGGGACAGGGCCTATGGCTACACCTTC. It translates to CASSARRDRAYGYTF.

This chain joins TRBV7-6 and TRBJ2-2; D may be TRBD2 (7 bases). CDR3 length equals 15 residues. V was cut by 5 bases and J by 4 bases, with 14 bases left in between. CDR1 SGHVS and CDR2 FNYEAQ come from the germline V gene. The CDR3 protein is CASSTTGGGTGELFF. The CDR3 DNA reads TGTGCCAGCAGCACCACGGGGGGCGGCACCGGGGAGCTGTTTTTT.

A word on this clone: This sample also contains other DNA sequences that code for the same CDR3. The chain uses TRBV18 and TRBJ2-5; D gene uncertain. The V gene lost 6 bases and the J gene lost 3 bases, with 8 bases spanning the gap. The V gene's germline CDR1 is KGHSH and CDR2 LQKENI. The CDR3 has 12 amino acids. The CDR3 DNA follows: TGTGCCAGCTCTCCTGCGGAAGAGACCCAGTACTTC. It translates to CASSPAEETQYF.

This chain uses TRBV30 with TRBJ2-2, with 8 bases matching TRBD2. The junction had 5 bases not matched to a gene; V was cut back by 4 bases and J by 4 bases. Germline V lookup: CDR1 GTSNPN, CDR2 SVGIG (reference sequence). The CDR3 extends over 14 amino acids. CDR3 coding DNA: TGTGCCTGGACCGGGGGGGCGTTCACCGGGGAGCTGTTTTTT. Translated, it gives CAWTGGAFTGELFF.

The V gene is TRBV12-3 or TRBV12-4, the J gene TRBJ2-7; the D is unclear. V was shortened by 7 bases and J by 2 bases, with 12 bases between the two germline ends. CDR3 length: 13 residues. CDR3 in amino acids: CASTNGFAYEQYF. CDR3 nucleotides: TGTGCCAGCACCAACGGGTTCGCCTACGAGCAGTACTTC.

The V call is TRBV7-9, the J call TRBJ1-6; D not certain. Between the trimmed V and J ends, which lost 3 bases and 8 bases, there was a span of 8 bases. Germline V gene lookup returns CDR1 SEHNR and CDR2 FQNEAQ (reference sequence). The CDR3 has 13 amino acids. The CDR3 region has the DNA TGTGCCAGCAGCTTCGAGAGGGATTCACCCCTCCACTTT. Amino acids: CASSFERDSPLHF.

The chain recombines TRBV3-1 (or the pseudogene TRBV3-2) with TRBJ2-5, with 9 bases identical to TRBD2. Germline-derived CDR1 and CDR2 are LGHDT and YNNKEL (reference sequence). V lost 4 bases to trimming and J lost 5 bases; unmatched junction nucleotides: 5. CDR3 length: 14 amino acids. The CDR3, as DNA: TGTGCCAGCAGCCCGCGCCTAGCGGGGGAGACCCAGTACTTC. Its translation: CASSPRLAGETQYF.

The rearrangement links TRBV5-3 to TRBJ1-5, with 7 bases lining up with TRBD1. TRBV5-3 belongs to the ORF category, with a function that is uncertain. Losses at the gene ends were 0 bases for V and 0 bases for J; bases not matched to a gene: 6. The CDR3 sequence is 17 residues long. The chain's CDR3 is CARSLDGTAYSNQPQHF. The CDR3 nucleotides read TGTGCCAGAAGCTTGGATGGGACAGCTTATAGCAATCAGCCCCAGCATTTT.

The chain recombines TRBV11-3 with TRBJ2-1, with 7 bases fitting TRBD2. Germline values: CDR1 SGHNT, CDR2 YENEEA. This CDR3 has 14 residues. The V segment lost 5 bases and the J segment 6 bases; nucleotides outside the gene matches: 7. CDR3 amino acids: CASSTRGGRNEQFF. CDR3 coding DNA: TGTGCCAGCAGCACCCGGGGAGGGCGCAATGAGCAGTTCTTC.

This chain joins TRBV27 and TRBJ2-7, with 10 bases matching TRBD1. The CDR3 runs 16 residues. Germline CDR1 is MNHEY and CDR2 is SMNVEV (reference sequence). The junction had 13 bases not matched to a gene; V was cut back by 6 bases and J by 5 bases. The DNA of the CDR3 is TGTGCCAGCAGCCCCCATAGGGACAGGGGTGTACACGAGCAGTACTTC. It codes for CASSPHRDRGVHEQYF.

The chain has TRBV28 and TRBJ2-3, with 9 positions matching TRBD2. J gave up 2 bases and V 7 bases, and 10 bases lay outside the gene matches. Germline values: CDR1 MDHEN, CDR2 SYDVKM. This CDR3 spans 16 amino acids. The CDR3 is CASTGQAGGVTDTQYF. CDR3 DNA sequence: TGTGCCAGCACGGGTCAAGCGGGGGGTGTCACAGATACGCAGTATTTT. The whole variable domain, remainder taken from reference TRBV28 and TRBJ2-3, is DVKVTQSSRYLVKRTGEKVFLECVQDMDHENMFWYRQDPGLGLRLIYFSYDVKMKEKGDIPEGYSVSREKKERFSLILESASTNQTSMYLCASTGQAGGVTDTQYFGPGTRLTVL.

In the case of this clone: One junction end does not reproduce the germline sequence, and a read error may be involved. This chain links TRBV7-7 with TRBJ2-5; D perhaps matches TRBD2 (6 bases). Per the germline V gene, CDR1 is SSHAT and CDR2 is FNYEAQ (reference sequence). The CDR3 extends over 15 amino acids. The CDR3 is CASSPQAGPQETQYF. CDR3 sequence (DNA): TGTGCTAGCAGCCCTCAGGCGGGGCCCCAAGAGACCCAGTACTTC.

V gene TRBV7-9 combines with J gene TRBJ1-3; D is ambiguous. The CDR3 covers 12 residues. Trimming took off 5 bases at V and 0 bases at J, with 2 bases between the two ends. The germline V gene has CDR1 SEHNR and CDR2 FQNEAQ (reference sequence). For the CDR3, the DNA is TGTGCCAGCAGCCTCTCTGGAAACACCATATATTTT. It specifies CASSLSGNTIYF. Supplemented by reference TRBV7-9 and TRBJ1-3, the full variable domain reads DTGVSQNPRHKITKRGQNVTFRCDPISEHNRLYWYRQTLGQGPEFLTYFQNEAQLEKSRLLSDRFSAERPKGSFSTLEIQRTEQGDSAMYLCASSLSGNTIYFGEGSWLTVV.